The entry that follows covers one T cell receptor (beta chain) sequence. Its antigen is as yet unknown. This sample stems from a study of shared clonotypes between healthy human individuals. Study-wide points: In general, naive subsets displayed greater estimated richness than memory subsets did.

Using immunoSEQ multiplex PCR, the repertoire was profiled, and TCRdb retains in-frame clones only, with some absent. The sample gives under 550,000 clones, 90% to 96% of which show up once; about 0.064% is in the top ten. The CDR3 has 14 amino acids. V was pared by 3 bases and J by 4 bases, with 10 bases between. Germline loops: CDR1 SGHAT, CDR2 FQNNGV. Source material: naive CD4+ T cells sorted from blood. Sample subset: CD45RA+ positively selected. The chain combines TRBV11-2 with TRBJ1-5, with D unresolved. This receptor was obtained from a woman between 25 and 40 years old in good health. CDR3 sequence: CASSFGPENQPQHF. CDR3 DNA sequence: TGTGCCAGCAGCTTTGGGCCGGAGAATCAGCCCCAGCATTTT. The full variable domain, in which reference TRBV11-2 and TRBJ1-5 provide the parts outside the CDR3, is EAGVAQSPRYKIIEKRQSVAFWCNPISGHATLYWYQQILGQGPKLLIQFQNNGVVDDSQLPKDRFSAERLKGVDSTLKIQPAKLEDSAVYLCASSFGPENQPQHFGDGTRLSIL.